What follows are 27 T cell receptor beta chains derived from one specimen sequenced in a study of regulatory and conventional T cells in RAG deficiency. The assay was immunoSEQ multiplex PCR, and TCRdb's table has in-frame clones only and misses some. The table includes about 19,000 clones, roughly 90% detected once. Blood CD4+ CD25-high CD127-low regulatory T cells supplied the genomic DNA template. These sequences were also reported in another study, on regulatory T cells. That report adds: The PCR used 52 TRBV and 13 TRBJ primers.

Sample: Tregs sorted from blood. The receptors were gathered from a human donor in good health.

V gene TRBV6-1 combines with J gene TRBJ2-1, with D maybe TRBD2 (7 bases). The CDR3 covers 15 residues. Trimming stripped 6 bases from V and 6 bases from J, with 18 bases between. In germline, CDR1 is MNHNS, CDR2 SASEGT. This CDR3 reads CASRGGQRHRNEQFF. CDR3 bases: TGTGCCAGCAGGGGGGGGCAGCGGCATCGCAATGAGCAGTTCTTC.

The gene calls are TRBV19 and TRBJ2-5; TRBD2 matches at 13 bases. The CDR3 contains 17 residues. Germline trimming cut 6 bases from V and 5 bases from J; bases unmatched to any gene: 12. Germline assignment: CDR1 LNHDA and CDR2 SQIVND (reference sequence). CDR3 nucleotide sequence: TGTGCCAGTAGCCCGACTAGCGGGGGGACCTTCGAGGAGACCCAGTACTTC. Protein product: CASSPTSGGTFEETQYF.

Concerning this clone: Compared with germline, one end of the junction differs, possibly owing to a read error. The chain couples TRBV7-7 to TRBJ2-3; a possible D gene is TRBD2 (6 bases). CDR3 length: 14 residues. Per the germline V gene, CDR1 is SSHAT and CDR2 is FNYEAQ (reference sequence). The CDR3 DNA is TGTGCTAGCAGCCCGCGGGGTCCATCGGATACGCAGTATTTT. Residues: CASSPRGPSDTQYF.

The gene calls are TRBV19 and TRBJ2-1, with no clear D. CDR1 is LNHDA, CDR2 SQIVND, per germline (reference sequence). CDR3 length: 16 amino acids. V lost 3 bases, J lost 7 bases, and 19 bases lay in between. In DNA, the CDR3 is TGTGCCAGTAGTATCTTTAATCCTATCCGCTCGAATGAGCAGTTCTTC. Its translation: CASSIFNPIRSNEQFF.

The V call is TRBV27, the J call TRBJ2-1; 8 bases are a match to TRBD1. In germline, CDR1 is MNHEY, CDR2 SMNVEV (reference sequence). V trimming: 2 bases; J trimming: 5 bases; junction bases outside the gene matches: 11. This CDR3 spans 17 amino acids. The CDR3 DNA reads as TGTGCCAGCAGTTTAGCCATCGGGACAGGCTTAAACAATGAGCAGTTCTTC. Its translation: CASSLAIGTGLNNEQFF.

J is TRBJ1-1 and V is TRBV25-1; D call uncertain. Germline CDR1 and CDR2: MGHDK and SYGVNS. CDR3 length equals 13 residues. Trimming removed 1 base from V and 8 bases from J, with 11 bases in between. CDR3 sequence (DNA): TGTGCCAGCAGTGAATTTTTATCGGGGGAAGCTTTCTTT. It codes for CASSEFLSGEAFF. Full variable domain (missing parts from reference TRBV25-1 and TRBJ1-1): EADIYQTPRYLVIGTGKKITLECSQTMGHDKMYWYQQDPGMELHLIHYSYGVNSTEKGDLSSESTVSRIRTEHFPLTLESARPSHTSQYLCASSEFLSGEAFFGQGTRLTVV.

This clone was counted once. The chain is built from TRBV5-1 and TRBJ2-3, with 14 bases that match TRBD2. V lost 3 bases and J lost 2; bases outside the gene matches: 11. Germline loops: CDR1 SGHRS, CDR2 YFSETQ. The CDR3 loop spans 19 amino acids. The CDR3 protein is CASSSQPGLAGALTDTQYF. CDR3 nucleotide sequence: TGCGCCAGCAGCTCCCAACCGGGACTAGCGGGGGCCCTCACAGATACGCAGTATTTT.

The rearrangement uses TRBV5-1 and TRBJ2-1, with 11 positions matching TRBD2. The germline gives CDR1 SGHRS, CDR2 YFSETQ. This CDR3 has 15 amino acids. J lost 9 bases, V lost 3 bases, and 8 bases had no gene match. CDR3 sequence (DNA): TGCGCCAGCAGCTCTCTAGCGGGGGGTCTCCGTGAGCAGTTCTTC. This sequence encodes CASSSLAGGLREQFF.

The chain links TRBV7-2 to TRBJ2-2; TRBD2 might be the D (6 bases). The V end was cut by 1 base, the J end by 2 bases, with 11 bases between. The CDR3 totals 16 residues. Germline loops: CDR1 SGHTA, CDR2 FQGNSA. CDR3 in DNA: TGTGCCAGCAGCTTAGGGGGCGGGACCAACACCGGGGAGCTGTTTTTT. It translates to CASSLGGGTNTGELFF.

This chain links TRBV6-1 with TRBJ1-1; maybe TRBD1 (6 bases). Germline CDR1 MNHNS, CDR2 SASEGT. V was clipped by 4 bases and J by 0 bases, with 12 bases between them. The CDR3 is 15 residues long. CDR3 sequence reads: CASSGTDSLNTEAFF. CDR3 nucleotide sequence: TGTGCCAGCAGTGGCACGGACAGCTTGAACACTGAAGCTTTCTTT.

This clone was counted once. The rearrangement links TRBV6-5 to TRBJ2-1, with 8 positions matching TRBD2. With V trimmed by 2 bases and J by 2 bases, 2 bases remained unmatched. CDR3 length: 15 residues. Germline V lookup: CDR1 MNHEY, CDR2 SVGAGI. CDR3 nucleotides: TGTGCCAGCAGTTACAACGGGGGGGCCTACAATGAGCAGTTCTTC. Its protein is CASSYNGGAYNEQFF.

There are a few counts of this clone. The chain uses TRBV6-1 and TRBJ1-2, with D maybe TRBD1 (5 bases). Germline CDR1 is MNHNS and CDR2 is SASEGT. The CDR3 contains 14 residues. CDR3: CATQGEGRNYGYTF. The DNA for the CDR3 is TGTGCTACGCAGGGCGAGGGGAGAAACTATGGCTACACCTTC.

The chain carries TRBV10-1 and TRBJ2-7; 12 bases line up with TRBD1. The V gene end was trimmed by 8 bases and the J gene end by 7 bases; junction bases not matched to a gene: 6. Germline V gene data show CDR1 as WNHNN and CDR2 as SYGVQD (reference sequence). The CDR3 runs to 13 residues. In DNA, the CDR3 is TGCGCCAGCCCCCGGGACAGGGGGCGAGAGCAGTACTTC. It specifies CASPRDRGREQYF.

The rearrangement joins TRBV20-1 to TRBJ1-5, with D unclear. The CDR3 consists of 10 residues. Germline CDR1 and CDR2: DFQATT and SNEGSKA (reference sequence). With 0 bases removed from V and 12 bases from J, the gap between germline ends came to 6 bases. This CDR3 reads CSARDTHQHF. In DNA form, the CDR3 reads TGCAGTGCTAGAGACACACACCAGCATTTT.

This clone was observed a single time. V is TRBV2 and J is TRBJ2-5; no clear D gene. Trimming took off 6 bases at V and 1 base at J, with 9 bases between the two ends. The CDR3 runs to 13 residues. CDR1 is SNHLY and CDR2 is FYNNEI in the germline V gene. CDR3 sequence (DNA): TGTGCCAGCAGCAGACTTAGCCAAGAGACCCAGTACTTC. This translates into CASSRLSQETQYF.

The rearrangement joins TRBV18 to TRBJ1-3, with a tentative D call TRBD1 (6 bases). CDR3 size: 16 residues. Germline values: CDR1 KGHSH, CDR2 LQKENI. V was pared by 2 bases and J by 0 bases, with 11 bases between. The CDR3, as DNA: TGTGCCAGCTCACCATGGGACAAGGCCTCTGGAAACACCATATATTTT. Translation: CASSPWDKASGNTIYF.

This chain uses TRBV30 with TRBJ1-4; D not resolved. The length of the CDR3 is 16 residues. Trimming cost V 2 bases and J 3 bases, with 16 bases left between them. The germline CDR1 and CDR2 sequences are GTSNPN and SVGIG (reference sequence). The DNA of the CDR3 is TGTGCCTGGAGTCATGGGAATTACCTAGCTAATGAAAAACTGTTTTTT. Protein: CAWSHGNYLANEKLFF.

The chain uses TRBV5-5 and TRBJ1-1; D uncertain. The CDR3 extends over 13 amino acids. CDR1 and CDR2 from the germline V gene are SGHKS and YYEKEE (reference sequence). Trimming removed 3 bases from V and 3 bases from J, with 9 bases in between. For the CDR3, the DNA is TGTGCCAGCAGCTCCCGGGGTGACACTGAAGCTTTCTTT. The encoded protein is CASSSRGDTEAFF.

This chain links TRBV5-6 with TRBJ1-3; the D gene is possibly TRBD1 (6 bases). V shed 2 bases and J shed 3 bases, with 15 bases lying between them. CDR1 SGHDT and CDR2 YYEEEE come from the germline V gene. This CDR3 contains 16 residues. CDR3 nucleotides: TGTGCCAGCAGCTTTAGGACAGCCAAATTTGGAAACACCATATATTTT. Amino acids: CASSFRTAKFGNTIYF.

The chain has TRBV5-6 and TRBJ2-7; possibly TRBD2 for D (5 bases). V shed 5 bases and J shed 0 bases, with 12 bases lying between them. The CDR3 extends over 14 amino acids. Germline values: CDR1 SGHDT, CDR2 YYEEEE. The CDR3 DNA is TGTGCCAGCAGTATTAGCGATAGCTCCTACGAGCAGTACTTC. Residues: CASSISDSSYEQYF.

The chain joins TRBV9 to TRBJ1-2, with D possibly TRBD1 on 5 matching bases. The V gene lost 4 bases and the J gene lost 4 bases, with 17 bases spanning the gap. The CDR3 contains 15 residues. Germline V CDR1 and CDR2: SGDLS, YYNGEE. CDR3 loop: CASSLLTDTSYGYTF. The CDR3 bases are TGTGCCAGCAGCTTGCTGACAGACACAAGCTATGGCTACACCTTC.

CDR3 sequence reads: CATQSPSTGDGNTIYF. The DNA for the CDR3 is TGTGCCACCCAGAGCCCCTCAACAGGGGATGGAAACACCATATATTTT. The chain combines TRBV15 with TRBJ1-3, with 7 nucleotides matching TRBD1. The CDR3 contains 16 residues. J was trimmed by 3 bases and V by 8 bases; bases with no gene match: 13. CDR1 and CDR2 (germline): LNHNV, YYDKDF (reference sequence). The complete variable domain, with remaining parts taken from reference TRBV15 and TRBJ1-3, reads DAMVIQNPRYQVTQFGKPVTLSCSQTLNHNVMYWYQQKSSQAPKLLFHYYDKDFNNEADTPDNFQSRRPNTSFCFLDIRSPGLGDTAMYLCATQSPSTGDGNTIYFGEGSWLTVV.

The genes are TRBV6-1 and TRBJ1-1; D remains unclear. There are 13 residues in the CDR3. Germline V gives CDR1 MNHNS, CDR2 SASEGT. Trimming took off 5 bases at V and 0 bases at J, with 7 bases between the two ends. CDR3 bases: TGTGCCAGCAGTAGAGGAATGAACACTGAAGCTTTCTTT. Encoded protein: CASSRGMNTEAFF.

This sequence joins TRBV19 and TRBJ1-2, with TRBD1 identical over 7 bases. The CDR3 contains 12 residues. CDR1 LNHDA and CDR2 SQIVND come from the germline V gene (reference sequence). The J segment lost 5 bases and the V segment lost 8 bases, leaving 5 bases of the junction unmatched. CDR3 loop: CASGKGAYGYTF. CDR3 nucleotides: TGTGCCAGTGGAAAGGGGGCATATGGCTACACCTTC.

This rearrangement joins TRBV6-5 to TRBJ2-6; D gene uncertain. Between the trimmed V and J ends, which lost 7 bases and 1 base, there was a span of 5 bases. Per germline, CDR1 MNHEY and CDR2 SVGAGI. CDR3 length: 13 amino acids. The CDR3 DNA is TGTGCCAGCAAGGGTTCTGGGGCCAACGTCCTGACTTTC. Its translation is CASKGSGANVLTF.

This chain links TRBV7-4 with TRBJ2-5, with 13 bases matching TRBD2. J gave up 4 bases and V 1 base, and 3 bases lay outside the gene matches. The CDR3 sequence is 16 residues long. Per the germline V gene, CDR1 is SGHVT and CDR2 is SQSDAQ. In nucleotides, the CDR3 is TGTGCCAGCAGCTTAGGGGGACTAGCGGGACGAGAGACCCAGTACTTC. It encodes CASSLGGLAGRETQYF.

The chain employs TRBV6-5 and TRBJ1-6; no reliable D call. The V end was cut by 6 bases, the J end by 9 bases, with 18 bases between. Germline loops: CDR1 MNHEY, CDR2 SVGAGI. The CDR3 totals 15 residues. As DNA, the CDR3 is TGTGCCAGCAGACCCGACCCCACTGCCAGTTCACCCCTCCACTTT. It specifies CASRPDPTASSPLHF.